This paragraph reports one T cell receptor beta chain. The data originate from a study of Ad26.COV2.S vaccination and SARS-CoV-2 variants. Across the whole study: Enrolled in COV1001, the donor was in the Ad26.COV2.S trial arm, which received the vaccine.

Treatment described: some 20 received Ad26.COV2.S at low or high dose, single or two shots; roughly five received placebo; per-sample allocation not given. Sampling took place 63 days after the first vaccine or placebo injection. The germline V and J ends were trimmed by 4 bases and 4 bases, with 16 bases remaining between them. The CDR3 is 15 amino acids. Germline CDR1 LGHNA, CDR2 YSLEER. Data came from immunoSEQ multiplex PCR; TCRdb stores just in-frame clones and leaves some out. The sample lists hundreds of thousands of clones, 85% to 90% occurring once. J is TRBJ2-5 and V is TRBV4-3; D is perhaps TRBD1 or TRBD2 (7 bases each). The sequence was obtained from a person aged 18-60 years who received the Ad26.COV2.S COVID-19 vaccine or a placebo. Sequenced here: peripheral blood, sampled in a trial of Ad26.COV2.S vaccine versus placebo. The CDR3 loop is CASSPRQGGSETQYF. CDR3 sequence (DNA): TGCGCCAGCAGCCCCCGACAGGGAGGGTCAGAGACCCAGTACTTC.